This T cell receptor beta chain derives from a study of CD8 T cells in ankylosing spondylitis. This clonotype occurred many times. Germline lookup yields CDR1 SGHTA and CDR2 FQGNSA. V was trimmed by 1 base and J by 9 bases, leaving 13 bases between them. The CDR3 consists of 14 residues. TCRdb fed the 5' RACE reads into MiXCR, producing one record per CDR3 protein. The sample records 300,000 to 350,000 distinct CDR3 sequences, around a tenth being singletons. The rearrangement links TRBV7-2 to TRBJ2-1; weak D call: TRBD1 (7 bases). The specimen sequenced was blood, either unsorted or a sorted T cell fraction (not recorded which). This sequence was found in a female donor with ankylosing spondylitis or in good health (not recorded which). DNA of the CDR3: TGTGCCAGCAGCTTAGACAGGGGTAGCGGTGAGCAGTTCTTC. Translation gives CASSLDRGSGEQFF.